The 24 T cell receptor beta chains in this list originate from one sample, sequenced in a study of blood T cell repertoires in COVID-19. Method: immunoSEQ multiplex PCR; TCRdb's copy keeps in-frame clones and lacks some. The repertoire holds some 140,000 clones, with about 85% as singletons. Sequencing was done on a sample of peripheral blood. These receptors all stem from a man aged 55-75 years with COVID-19, enrolled during active disease.

This chain connects TRBV7-8 to TRBJ2-3; 9 bases match TRBD2. The CDR3 has 15 amino acids. CDR1 and CDR2 (germline): SGHVS, FQNEAQ. With V trimmed by 5 bases and J by 6 bases, 9 bases remained unmatched. CDR3: CASSQTRGGADTQYF. Written as DNA, the CDR3 is TGTGCCAGCAGCCAGACGCGGGGGGGGGCGGATACGCAGTATTTT.

The CDR3 nucleotides are TGCAGCGTTGACGATAGGGGCGGTGAAAAACTGTTTTTT. Its protein product is CSVDDRGGEKLFF. The chain is built from TRBV29-1 and TRBJ1-4; D perhaps matches TRBD1 (5 bases). The CDR3 covers 13 residues. Looked up from germline, CDR1 is SQVTM and CDR2 is ANQGSEA. V lost 3 bases and J lost 7, with 12 bases in between.

The gene calls are TRBV21-1 and TRBJ1-5; the D call of TRBD1 is as the table states it, not checked on the DNA. TRBV21-1 is classified as a pseudogene. The CDR3 contains 17 residues. CDR3 amino acids: CASSKEQGNDSNQPQHF. CDR3 in DNA: TGTGCCAGCAGCAAAGAACAGGGGAATGATAGCAATCAGCCCCAGCATTTT.

This clone occurred a few times. The chain links TRBV28 to TRBJ1-5; tentative D call: TRBD1 (6 bases). Germline lookup yields CDR1 MDHEN and CDR2 SYDVKM. Trimming stripped 6 bases from V and 4 bases from J, with 13 bases between. The CDR3 length is 14 residues. CDR3 region: CASSQDSLNQPQHF. The CDR3 nucleotides read TGTGCCAGCAGCCAGGACAGCTTGAATCAGCCCCAGCATTTT.

This clone has just a few counts. The chain links TRBV28 to TRBJ2-3; TRBD2 agrees at 9 bases. Germline V gives CDR1 MDHEN, CDR2 SYDVKM. The CDR3 sequence is 20 residues long. V was clipped by 1 base and J by 0 bases; unmatched bases: 14. The CDR3 DNA is TGTGCCAGCAGTTTATATCGGCTCGGGTTAGCGGGGGCAAGCACAGATACGCAGTATTTT. It codes for CASSLYRLGLAGASTDTQYF. The full variable domain, completed using reference TRBV28 and TRBJ2-3, is DVKVTQSSRYLVKRTGEKVFLECVQDMDHENMFWYRQDPGLGLRLIYFSYDVKMKEKGDIPEGYSVSREKKERFSLILESASTNQTSMYLCASSLYRLGLAGASTDTQYFGPGTRLTVL.

This chain connects TRBV4-3 to TRBJ1-1, with 9 bases identical to TRBD1. CDR1 is LGHNA, CDR2 YSLEER, per germline. There are 14 residues in the CDR3. V lost 6 bases to trimming and J lost 7 bases; unmatched junction nucleotides: 9. Here the CDR3 DNA reads TGCGCCAGCAGTCCGGGACAGGGAGTAGGTGAAGCTTTCTTT. Encoded protein: CASSPGQGVGEAFF.

The chain employs TRBV6-5 and TRBJ1-5; 8 nucleotides match TRBD1. The ends lost 7 bases at V and 6 bases at J; junction bases unmatched: 11. Germline CDR1 MNHEY, CDR2 SVGAGI. This CDR3 has 15 residues. CDR3 DNA sequence: TGTGCCAGCAACACACCCGGACAGGGCGGTCAGCCCCAGCATTTT. This codes for CASNTPGQGGQPQHF.

The CDR3: CASSQDSPFSYNEQFF. CDR3 DNA sequence: TGTGCCAGCTCACAGGACAGCCCATTTTCCTACAATGAGCAGTTCTTC. The chain has TRBV18 and TRBJ2-1; D perhaps matches TRBD1 (6 bases). The V gene's germline CDR1 is KGHSH and CDR2 LQKENI. Trimming removed 4 bases at V and 1 base at J, with 14 bases between. This CDR3 contains 16 residues. Together with reference TRBV18 and TRBJ2-1, the CDR3 gives the full variable domain: NAGVMQNPRHLVRRRGQEARLRCSPMKGHSHVYWYRQLPEEGLKFMVYLQKENIIDESGMPKERFSAEFPKEGPSILRIQQVVRGDSAAYFCASSQDSPFSYNEQFFGPGTRLTVL.

J is TRBJ2-7 and V is TRBV6-6; 16 positions match TRBD2. The CDR3 contains 14 residues. J lost 5 bases, V lost 11 bases, and 6 bases had no gene match. CDR1 MNHNY and CDR2 SVGAGI come from the germline V gene (reference sequence). In DNA, the CDR3 is TGTGCCGCAGGGACTAGCGGGAGGGGGAACGAGCAGTACTTC. Translated, it gives CAAGTSGRGNEQYF.

The chain joins TRBV18 to TRBJ2-3, with D maybe TRBD2 (7 bases). The CDR3 runs 17 residues. The V end was cut by 3 bases, the J end by 2 bases, with 18 bases between. The germline V gene has CDR1 KGHSH and CDR2 LQKENI. The CDR3 nucleotides read TGTGCCAGCTCACCCGCGGGGGACACTCGACCCACAGATACGCAGTATTTT. It specifies CASSPAGDTRPTDTQYF.

The V gene is TRBV6-6, the J gene TRBJ1-5; D ambiguous. This CDR3 region has 14 residues. V was cut by 0 bases and J by 4 bases, with 7 bases left in between. Germline CDR1 reads MNHNY; CDR2 reads SVGAGI (reference sequence). The CDR3 here is CASSYSSVNQPQHF. The DNA for the CDR3 is TGTGCCAGCAGTTACTCCTCCGTTAATCAGCCCCAGCATTTT.

The rearrangement joins TRBV27 to TRBJ2-5; TRBD2 agrees at 9 bases. Germline loops: CDR1 MNHEY, CDR2 SMNVEV (reference sequence). This CDR3 comprises 14 residues. The V gene end was trimmed by 3 bases and the J gene end by 7 bases; junction bases not matched to a gene: 6. The CDR3 loop is CASSFGTSYGTQYF. Here the CDR3 DNA reads TGTGCCAGCAGTTTTGGGACTAGCTATGGGACCCAGTACTTC.

The rearrangement uses TRBV5-4 and TRBJ1-1; a weak D match, TRBD1 (6 bases). The CDR3 covers 16 residues. CDR1 is SGHNT and CDR2 is YYREEE in the germline V gene (reference sequence). Trimming left V 0 bases short and J 7 bases short, with 19 bases between. In DNA form, the CDR3 reads TGTGCCAGCAGCTTGGGCGGACCAGGGGTCGCCCATGAAGCTTTCTTT. Its translation: CASSLGGPGVAHEAFF.

The V and J genes are TRBV6-5 and TRBJ2-3; D not resolved. With 5 bases removed from V and 4 bases from J, the gap between germline ends came to 10 bases. This CDR3 contains 13 residues. Germline V gives CDR1 MNHEY, CDR2 SVGAGI. The DNA of the CDR3 is TGTGCCAGCAGTCCTATCTTGGCAGATACGCAGTATTTT. This sequence encodes CASSPILADTQYF.

This clone appeared once. The chain uses TRBV11-2 and TRBJ1-2, with 7 bases matching TRBD1. The CDR3 is made up of 14 amino acids. The germline V gene encodes CDR1 SGHAT and CDR2 FQNNGV. After removal of 5 bases from V and 3 bases from J, the junction contained 6 bases not matched to a gene. CDR3 sequence (DNA): TGTGCCAGCAGCCCACAGGGGTCGGACTATGGCTACACCTTC. This translates into CASSPQGSDYGYTF.

V and J are TRBV2 and TRBJ1-3; possibly TRBD1 for D (6 bases). Trimming took 7 bases from V and 2 from J, leaving 12 bases between them. The CDR3 loop spans 14 amino acids. Germline V gene data show CDR1 as SNHLY and CDR2 as FYNNEI. This CDR3 is CASKNPGAGNTIYF. Here the CDR3 DNA reads TGTGCCAGCAAGAACCCAGGGGCTGGAAACACCATATATTTT.

The V call is TRBV18, the J call TRBJ1-1, with D uncertain. The ends were cut back, 10 bases at V and 1 base at J, with 10 bases in the middle. From germline, CDR1 is KGHSH and CDR2 LQKENI. This CDR3 has 12 amino acids. This CDR3 reads CATRTPNTEAFF. The CDR3 nucleotides are TGTGCCACCAGAACACCGAACACTGAAGCTTTCTTT.

In its sample, this clone was seen a few times. The chain carries TRBV4-2 and TRBJ2-5; TRBD1 is a possible D gene (6 bases). The CDR3 is 14 amino acids. The germline CDR1 and CDR2 sequences are LGHNA and YNFKEQ. The ends were cut back, 1 base at V and 2 bases at J, with 8 bases in the middle. This CDR3 is CASSQATGQETQYF. CDR3 nucleotide sequence: TGTGCCAGCAGCCAAGCAACAGGGCAAGAGACCCAGTACTTC.

The genes are TRBV5-1 and TRBJ1-5, with D possibly TRBD1 on 5 matching bases. The CDR3 covers 14 residues. The germline V gene encodes CDR1 SGHRS and CDR2 YFSETQ. The V end was cut by 0 bases, the J end by 3 bases, with 7 bases between. Here the CDR3 reads CASSLEGVNQPQHF. In DNA form, the CDR3 reads TGCGCCAGCAGCTTGGAAGGGGTCAATCAGCCCCAGCATTTT.

The chain has TRBV6-5 and TRBJ2-7; TRBD1 matches 7 bases. The CDR3 has 14 residues. CDR1 and CDR2 from the germline V gene are MNHEY and SVGAGI. With V trimmed by 6 bases and J by 0 bases, 5 bases remained unmatched. CDR3 sequence: CASRKGQTSYEQYF. The CDR3, as DNA: TGTGCCAGCAGGAAGGGACAGACCTCCTACGAGCAGTACTTC.

The rearrangement uses TRBV6-5 and TRBJ1-1; D perhaps matches TRBD1 (6 bases). Per germline, CDR1 MNHEY and CDR2 SVGAGI. The CDR3 is 15 amino acids. V lost 6 bases, J lost 2 bases, and 16 bases lay in between. CDR3 sequence (DNA): TGTGCCAGCAGGAAATTACAGGGACAAAACACTGAAGCTTTCTTT. It encodes CASRKLQGQNTEAFF.

As concerns this clone: The sample carries other DNA sequences with the same CDR3. This chain joins TRBV18 and TRBJ2-1; tentative D call: TRBD2 (5 bases). The germline gives CDR1 KGHSH, CDR2 LQKENI. Trimming took off 3 bases at V and 0 bases at J, with 9 bases between the two ends. This CDR3 comprises 15 residues. CDR3 bases: TGTGCCAGCTCACCCAAAGGGAGCTCCTACAATGAGCAGTTCTTC. It is translated as CASSPKGSSYNEQFF.

V and J are TRBV6-5 and TRBJ2-5; D is possibly TRBD1 (5 bases). The ends were cut back, 0 bases at V and 10 bases at J, with 18 bases in the middle. The CDR3 totals 15 residues. The germline V gene encodes CDR1 MNHEY and CDR2 SVGAGI. The CDR3 region has the DNA TGTGCCAGCAGTTACTCTTTCGGCACAGGTGTGGGCCAGTACTTC. Protein: CASSYSFGTGVGQYF.

This chain joins TRBV4-2 and TRBJ1-5; 7 positions match TRBD1. The ends lost 0 bases at V and 6 bases at J; junction bases unmatched: 8. This CDR3 spans 16 amino acids. The germline gives CDR1 LGHNA, CDR2 YNFKEQ. The CDR3 bases are TGTGCCAGCAGCCAAGATCTAGTCCAGGGGGGTCAGCCCCAGCATTTT. Residues: CASSQDLVQGGQPQHF.